A selection of T cell receptor beta chains follows, all from one sample in a study of regulatory T cells in long-lasting Graves disease. Using its own MiXCR run on the multiplex PCR reads, TCRdb lists one record per CDR3 protein. The sample contains under 450,000 distinct CDR3 sequences, 12% of which appear only once. The same sample was also studied in work on T cells in Graves' hyperthyroidism and ophthalmopathy.

The sample was peripheral blood mononuclear cells (PBMCs), taken at new diagnosis, from a patient treated with antithyroid drugs. Receptors were obtained from a woman aged 18-29 years with Graves disease. Each CDR3 is given with its conserved first and last residue. A D gene is named only where the DNA matches it firmly. Clone size is given for some rows only: seen once, a few or many times, or a class if the clone is expanded.

V: TRBV5-6
D: TRBD1
size: many
J: TRBJ1-3
DNA: TGTGCCAGCAGCGTACCGGGACAGGGGTTAACTGGAAACACCATATATTTT
CDR3: CASSVPGQGLTGNTIYF

V: TRBV20-1
D: .
size: many
J: TRBJ2-7
DNA: TGCAGTGCTCCCGCGGTGGCAGGCAGTGGAATCAGCTCCTACGAGCAGTACTTC
CDR3: CSAPAVAGSGISSYEQYF

V: TRBV28
D: TRBD2
size: many
J: TRBJ2-7
DNA: TGTGCCAGCAGTTTCCTGACTAGCGGACGTACAGAGCAGTACTTC
CDR3: CASSFLTSGRTEQYF

V: TRBV6-1
D: .
size: .
J: TRBJ1-5
DNA: TGTGCCAGCAGAAGGCAAGGTGGCCGCAATCAGCCCCAGCATTTT
CDR3: CASRRQGGRNQPQHF

V: TRBV7-3
D: TRBD2
size: many
J: TRBJ2-1
DNA: TGTGCCAGCAGCCCGGGACTATCCTCCAATGAGCAGTTCTTC
CDR3: CASSPGLSSNEQFF

V: TRBV7-8
D: TRBD1
size: many
J: TRBJ1-2
DNA: TGTGCCAGCAGCTTTACCCCGGACAGGGGCTATGGCTACACCTTC
CDR3: CASSFTPDRGYGYTF

V: TRBV7-2
D: TRBD1
size: many
J: TRBJ1-4
DNA: TGTGCCAGCAGCTCAACTATAGGACAGGGGACGAATGAAAAACTGTTTTTT
CDR3: CASSSTIGQGTNEKLFF

V: TRBV7-8
D: .
size: many
J: TRBJ2-5
DNA: TGTGCCAGCAGCTTAGCGCACACCTCCGAGACCCAGTACTTC
CDR3: CASSLAHTSETQYF

V: TRBV18
D: .
size: .
J: TRBJ2-7
DNA: TGTGCCAGCTCTCCGGAGGTAAGGTACGAGCAGTACTTC
CDR3: CASSPEVRYEQYF

V: TRBV3-1
D: TRBD2
size: .
J: TRBJ2-5
DNA: TGTGCCAGCAGCCAAGGATTACGGCTAGCGGGAGGGTCGAACACTCAGTACTTC
CDR3: CASSQGLRLAGGSNTQYF

V: TRBV27
D: TRBD2
size: few
J: TRBJ2-6
DNA: TGTGCCAGCCGGGGGGTCCCCTACCTCTCTGGGGCCAACGTCCTGACTTTC
CDR3: CASRGVPYLSGANVLTF

V: TRBV4-1
D: TRBD2
size: many
J: TRBJ2-3
DNA: TGCGCCAGCAGCCAAGAACCCGGGACTACGTTTATAGATACGCAGTATTTT
CDR3: CASSQEPGTTFIDTQYF

V: TRBV24-1
D: TRBD2
size: .
J: TRBJ2-5
DNA: TGTGCCACCAGTGACCATCAGCGACTAGCGGGGGCTCAAGAGACCCAGTACTTC
CDR3: CATSDHQRLAGAQETQYF

V: TRBV5-1
D: .
size: many
J: TRBJ2-7
DNA: TGCGCCAGCAGTTTCGGAGACACCCAAACCTTCTACGAGCAGTACTTC
CDR3: CASSFGDTQTFYEQYF

V: TRBV20-1
D: .
size: many
J: TRBJ2-1
DNA: TGCAGTGCTAGAGACCGGAAAACCAGCTCCTACAATGAGCAGTTCTTC
CDR3: CSARDRKTSSYNEQFF

V: TRBV20-1
D: .
size: many
J: TRBJ2-7
DNA: TGCAGTGCTAGAGACCAGCCGTTTCGGGAGTTCGCCTACGAGCAGTACTTC
CDR3: CSARDQPFREFAYEQYF

V: TRBV25-1
D: TRBD1
size: .
J: TRBJ2-5
DNA: TGTGCCAGCAGTGAAGGGGGACAGGGAGGGGGGGAGACCCAGTACTTC
CDR3: CASSEGGQGGGETQYF

V: TRBV27
D: TRBD2
size: many
J: TRBJ2-1
DNA: TGTGCCAGCAGTTTGCGGGAGGGGGGTTACAATGAGCAGTTCTTC
CDR3: CASSLREGGYNEQFF

V: TRBV27
D: .
size: many
J: TRBJ2-5
DNA: TGTGCCAGCAGTTTATGGGGCTCACGGACCCAGTACTTC
CDR3: CASSLWGSRTQYF

V: TRBV29-1
D: .
size: .
J: TRBJ2-5
DNA: TGCAGCGTTGAACCCGCAAGAAAAGAGACCCAGTACTTC
CDR3: CSVEPARKETQYF

V: TRBV12-3/TRBV12-4
D: TRBD1
size: many
J: TRBJ2-1
DNA: TGTGCCAGCAGTCAGGGGGACCTCGAAGTATTAAGTGAGCAGTTCTTC
CDR3: CASSQGDLEVLSEQFF

V: TRBV28
D: TRBD2
size: many
J: TRBJ2-1
DNA: TGTGCCAGCAGTCGGGGGGGGTTAGCTGCTGAGCAGTTCTTC
CDR3: CASSRGGLAAEQFF

V: TRBV28
D: .
size: many
J: TRBJ2-5
DNA: TGTGCCAGCAGTTCATACGTTCAAGAGACCCAGTACTTC
CDR3: CASSSYVQETQYF

V: TRBV7-2
D: .
size: many
J: TRBJ2-7
DNA: TGTGCCAGCAGCTTAGCTAATGTCAACGAGCAGTACTTC
CDR3: CASSLANVNEQYF

V: TRBV7-9
D: TRBD1
size: .
J: TRBJ1-2
DNA: TGTGCCAGCATCGTACCATTCGACCGGACAGGGAACAATGGCTACACCTTC
CDR3: CASIVPFDRTGNNGYTF

V: TRBV6-9
D: .
size: many
J: TRBJ1-2
DNA: TGTGCCAGCAGTTACACAGAGACAAAGAACCATGGCTACACCTTC
CDR3: CASSYTETKNHGYTF

V: TRBV7-9
D: TRBD1
size: many
J: TRBJ1-2
DNA: TGTGCCAGCAGCTTAAGGGACAGAACCTTCTATGGCTACACCTTC
CDR3: CASSLRDRTFYGYTF

V: TRBV10-3
D: .
size: many
J: TRBJ1-3
DNA: TGTGCCATCAGTGAGTATCTAGTTGATTTTGGCAAGAAGAGCTCTGGAAACACCATATATTTT
CDR3: CAISEYLVDFGKKSSGNTIYF

V: TRBV15
D: .
size: many
J: TRBJ1-2
DNA: TGTGCCACCAGCCCAAGAGGATGGCAGCCCAAACCCAACTATGGCTACACCTTC
CDR3: CATSPRGWQPKPNYGYTF

V: TRBV20-1
D: TRBD2
size: many
J: TRBJ2-3
DNA: TGCAGTGCCCGCCGAGGGGCGGGAGGGCCAGATACGCAGTATTTT
CDR3: CSARRGAGGPDTQYF

V: TRBV7-2
D: .
size: many
J: TRBJ1-1
DNA: TGTGCCAGCAGCTTAGGATTCGGGGGGGAAGCTTTCTTT
CDR3: CASSLGFGGEAFF

V: TRBV2
D: .
size: few
J: TRBJ2-2
DNA: TGTGCCAGCAGTCTCTCGGGGGGCCGGGACGGGGAGCTGTTTTTT
CDR3: CASSLSGGRDGELFF

V: TRBV3-1
D: .
size: many
J: TRBJ1-1
DNA: TGTGCCAGCAGCCCACGGACGGTGAACACTGAAGCTTTCTTT
CDR3: CASSPRTVNTEAFF

V: TRBV12-3/TRBV12-4
D: .
size: many
J: TRBJ2-2
DNA: TGTGCCCTTTTATCGCGTCCGGAGCCTAACACCGGGGAGCTGTTTTTT
CDR3: CALLSRPEPNTGELFF

V: TRBV20-1
D: TRBD1
size: many
J: TRBJ1-5
DNA: TGCAGTGCTTCGGGACAGCGCAATCAGCCCCAGCATTTT
CDR3: CSASGQRNQPQHF

V: TRBV9
D: .
size: .
J: TRBJ1-1
DNA: TGTGCCAGCAGCGATGCGGCCAACTTGAACACTGAAGCTTTCTTT
CDR3: CASSDAANLNTEAFF

V: TRBV19
D: .
size: few
J: TRBJ1-1
DNA: TGTGCCAGTAGTATAGGGGGAGCCCTCTGGGCTGAAGCTTTCTTT
CDR3: CASSIGGALWAEAFF

V: TRBV2
D: TRBD2
size: .
J: TRBJ2-1
DNA: TGTGCCAGCAGTCTAAGGAGGCTAGCGGGGGGTTTGATATTTTCCTACAATGAGCAGTTCTTC
CDR3: CASSLRRLAGGLIFSYNEQFF

V: TRBV6-5
D: .
size: many
J: TRBJ1-5
DNA: TGTGCCAGCAGTTACTCTTTCGGGAACAATCAGCCCCAGCATTTT
CDR3: CASSYSFGNNQPQHF

V: TRBV6-4
D: TRBD1
size: .
J: TRBJ1-6
DNA: TGTGCCACCTCGACAGGGAGGGATTCACCCCTCCACTTT
CDR3: CATSTGRDSPLHF

V: TRBV24-1
D: .
size: many
J: TRBJ2-2
DNA: TGTGCCACCAGTGATATCCCGAGGGGCTTAAGAGGGAACACCGGGGAGCTGTTTTTT
CDR3: CATSDIPRGLRGNTGELFF

V: TRBV24-1
D: TRBD1
size: many
J: TRBJ1-2
DNA: TGTGCCACCAGCGACCCGGACAGGGCCCTAAAGAGTACGGGCTACACCTTC
CDR3: CATSDPDRALKSTGYTF

V: TRBV5-1
D: .
size: many
J: TRBJ2-2
DNA: TGCGCCAGCAGCTTGGTCGAGGGAGAAACCCTTAACACCGGGGAGCTGTTTTTT
CDR3: CASSLVEGETLNTGELFF

V: TRBV11-2
D: TRBD2
size: many
J: TRBJ2-1
DNA: TGTGCCAGCAGCCTAATGAGCGGGAGGGCCATCAATGAGCAGTTCTTC
CDR3: CASSLMSGRAINEQFF

V: TRBV19
D: TRBD1
size: .
J: TRBJ1-6
DNA: TGTGCCAGTAGTAAGGGGGCGTATAATTCACCCCTCCACTTT
CDR3: CASSKGAYNSPLHF

V: TRBV7-8
D: TRBD2
size: many
J: TRBJ2-7
DNA: TGTGCCAGCAGCTTATCTAGCGGGAGCGCCGAGCAGTACTTC
CDR3: CASSLSSGSAEQYF

V: TRBV27
D: .
size: many
J: TRBJ1-2
DNA: TGTGCCAGCAGTTTATCGATTCCGGGATTTGGCTACACCTTC
CDR3: CASSLSIPGFGYTF

V: TRBV20-1
D: TRBD2
size: many
J: TRBJ2-5
DNA: TGCAGTGCTATTGTGACCGGGACTAGCAAAGAGACCCAGTACTTC
CDR3: CSAIVTGTSKETQYF

V: TRBV20-1
D: .
size: many
J: TRBJ2-5
DNA: TGCAGTGCTAGGCGAACCCCAGGGGAGGTTAAATATAGGGAGACCCAGTACTTC
CDR3: CSARRTPGEVKYRETQYF

V: TRBV15
D: .
size: many
J: TRBJ1-5
DNA: TGTGCCACCAGCACCCCCAGTGACTACAATCAGCCCCAGCATTTT
CDR3: CATSTPSDYNQPQHF

V: TRBV9
D: .
size: few
J: TRBJ1-1
DNA: TGTGCCAGCAGCCCCCTACAGGACACTGAAGCTTTCTTT
CDR3: CASSPLQDTEAFF

V: TRBV4-3
D: TRBD1
size: .
J: TRBJ1-1
DNA: TGCGCCAGCAGCCAAGATCCCCCAGGACAGGGCTTGGACACTGAAGCTTTCTTT
CDR3: CASSQDPPGQGLDTEAFF

V: TRBV4-3
D: TRBD1
size: few
J: TRBJ2-2
DNA: TGCGCCAGCAGCCATACCTTGACAGGGATCGGGGAGCTGTTTTTT
CDR3: CASSHTLTGIGELFF

V: TRBV20-1
D: .
size: many
J: TRBJ2-3
DNA: TGCAGCGCGACCAGGGGGGAGGGGATAGATACGCAGTATTTT
CDR3: CSATRGEGIDTQYF

V: TRBV7-9
D: .
size: many
J: TRBJ1-4
DNA: TGTGCCAGCAGCCCACCCCCAGGGTGGGATGAAAAACTGTTTTTT
CDR3: CASSPPPGWDEKLFF

V: TRBV20-1
D: .
size: many
J: TRBJ2-5
DNA: TGCAGTGCTAGAGATCACCCGGCAGCATCTTACCAAGAGACCCAGTACTTC
CDR3: CSARDHPAASYQETQYF

V: TRBV7-2
D: .
size: .
J: TRBJ1-2
DNA: TGTGCCAGCAGCTTAGGAGGGGAGTTCTTTGGCTACACCTTC
CDR3: CASSLGGEFFGYTF

V: TRBV14
D: .
size: many
J: TRBJ2-1
DNA: TGTGCCAGCAGCCAAGCCCGGGGGGCCAGGCTCTATGAGCAGTTCTTC
CDR3: CASSQARGARLYEQFF

V: TRBV4-3
D: TRBD1
size: many
J: TRBJ2-7
DNA: TGCGCCAGCAGCCAAGATCCCGGACAGGGAGGTCAAGAGCAGTACTTC
CDR3: CASSQDPGQGGQEQYF